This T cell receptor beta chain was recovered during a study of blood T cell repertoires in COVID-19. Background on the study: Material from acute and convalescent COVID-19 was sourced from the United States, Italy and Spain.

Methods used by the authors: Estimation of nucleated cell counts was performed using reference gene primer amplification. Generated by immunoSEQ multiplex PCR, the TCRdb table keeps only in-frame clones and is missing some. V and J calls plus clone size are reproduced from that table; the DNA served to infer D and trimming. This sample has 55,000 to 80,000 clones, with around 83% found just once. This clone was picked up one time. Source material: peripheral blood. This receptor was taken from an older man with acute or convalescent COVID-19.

DNA for the CDR3: TGTGCCAGTACACGCGGGAGACTCTACAATGAGCAGTTCTTC. Residues: CASTRGRLYNEQFF. The V gene is TRBV19, the J gene TRBJ2-1; 7 nucleotides agree with TRBD2. The CDR3 has 14 amino acids. CDR1 is LNHDA and CDR2 is SQIVND in the germline V gene (reference sequence). V was clipped by 7 bases and J by 3 bases; unmatched bases: 6.